This entry lists 22 T cell receptor beta chains sequenced from one sample in a study of cytomegalovirus exposure and HLA in healthy donors (dated by TCRdb to 2017 to 2019). Library generation was performed with the immunoSEQ multiplex PCR assay. The table comes from immuneACCESS by way of TCRdb, which keeps in-frame sequences with V and J called. Part of the clones is missing from these tables; in studies checked, under half for an unresolved V gene and the rest for unknown reasons. Across this sample there are about 98,000 clones, with roughly 87% seen only once. The top ten clones comprise around 6% of the sample. Sequencing input: PBMCs. All receptors derive from a man between 18 and 29 years old in good health and CMV-seropositive.

This sequence joins TRBV21-1 and TRBJ2-7; TRBD1 is the table's D call, not checked against the DNA. TRBV21-1 is a known pseudogene. The length of the CDR3 is 14 residues. The CDR3 protein is CASSKGQGPYEQYF. CDR3 nucleotides: TGTGCCAGCAGCAAAGGGCAGGGGCCCTACGAGCAGTACTTC.

This clone showed up just once. The rearrangement joins TRBV18 to TRBJ2-1; 9 nucleotides agree with TRBD1. CDR3 size: 15 residues. The V segment lost 3 bases and the J segment 7 bases; nucleotides outside the gene matches: 7. Germline values: CDR1 KGHSH, CDR2 LQKENI. The CDR3 here is CASSPIETGGNEQFF. CDR3 coding DNA: TGTGCCAGCTCACCGATCGAGACAGGGGGGAATGAGCAGTTCTTC.

This clone was counted between two and nine times. The chain uses TRBV5-1 and TRBJ2-7; the D gene is possibly TRBD1 (5 bases). The CDR3 extends over 14 amino acids. Trimming shortened V by 4 bases and J by 2 bases, and 13 bases separated the two germline ends. The germline CDR1 and CDR2 sequences are SGHRS and YFSETQ. The CDR3 reads CASSTNTGTYEQYF. For the CDR3, the DNA is TGCGCCAGCAGCACCAACACAGGCACCTACGAGCAGTACTTC.

J is TRBJ2-7 and V is TRBV18, with 10 positions matching TRBD1. CDR3 length: 16 amino acids. Trimming cost V 3 bases and J 2 bases; bases outside gene matches: 7. Germline CDR1 and CDR2: KGHSH and LQKENI. The CDR3 loop reads CASSPTGTGVAYEQYF. The CDR3 DNA reads TGTGCCAGCTCACCCACCGGGACAGGGGTGGCCTACGAGCAGTACTTC.

V gene TRBV11-2 combines with J gene TRBJ2-7, with D possibly being TRBD1 (5 bases). CDR1 and CDR2 (germline): SGHAT, FQNNGV. The CDR3 contains 15 residues. Between the trimmed V and J ends, which lost 2 bases and 6 bases, there was a span of 17 bases. CDR3 sequence reads: CASSLMLAGSSEQYF. In DNA form, the CDR3 reads TGTGCCAGCAGCTTAATGTTGGCAGGGTCGAGCGAGCAGTACTTC.

V gene TRBV18 combines with J gene TRBJ2-2; TRBD2 is a possible D gene (6 bases). With 1 base removed from V and 0 bases from J, the gap between germline ends came to 12 bases. The CDR3 runs to 17 residues. Germline CDR1 is KGHSH and CDR2 is LQKENI. DNA of the CDR3: TGTGCCAGCTCACCACAAGATCCGGGGGCGAACACCGGGGAGCTGTTTTTT. Its translation: CASSPQDPGANTGELFF.

V is TRBV4-3 and J is TRBJ2-1, with 7 bases that match TRBD2. This CDR3 is 16 amino acids long. CDR1 is LGHNA, CDR2 YSLEER, per germline. The trim removed 5 bases at V and 1 base at J, leaving 8 bases unmatched. CDR3 in DNA: TGCGCCAGCAGCTCTGGGGGGGGATGGTCCTACAATGAGCAGTTCTTC. This sequence encodes CASSSGGGWSYNEQFF.

The V call is TRBV7-2, the J call TRBJ1-2; no clear D gene. This CDR3 spans 14 amino acids. V gave up 1 base and J gave up 0 bases, with 6 bases separating them. Germline CDR1 SGHTA, CDR2 FQGNSA. CDR3 sequence: CASSLGRTNYGYTF. As DNA, the CDR3 is TGTGCCAGCAGCTTAGGCAGGACTAACTATGGCTACACCTTC.

The rearrangement uses TRBV15 and TRBJ2-2; D possibly corresponds to TRBD1 (5 bases). Germline V lookup: CDR1 LNHNV, CDR2 YYDKDF (reference sequence). The CDR3 has 14 amino acids. The V gene lost 3 bases and the J gene lost 6 bases, with 11 bases spanning the gap. CDR3 region: CATSSRQSPGELFF. The CDR3 bases are TGTGCCACCAGCAGTAGACAGTCCCCCGGGGAGCTGTTTTTT.

The chain combines TRBV5-1 with TRBJ2-6; 8 bases map to TRBD2. The CDR3 extends over 16 amino acids. Germline CDR1 SGHRS, CDR2 YFSETQ. The J segment lost 3 bases and the V segment lost 0 bases, leaving 2 bases of the junction unmatched. The CDR3 spells CASSLAGGVGANVLTF. In nucleotides, the CDR3 is TGCGCCAGCAGCTTGGCCGGGGGGGTTGGGGCCAACGTCCTGACTTTC.

This chain joins TRBV19 and TRBJ1-1; possible D gene TRBD1, 6 bases. Looked up from germline, CDR1 is LNHDA and CDR2 is SQIVND (reference sequence). Deletions cut 2 bases from V and 0 bases from J, with 13 bases between. This CDR3 has 16 amino acids. Written as DNA, the CDR3 is TGTGCCAGTAGTATATGGAGAGGGACATTGAACACTGAAGCTTTCTTT. It is translated as CASSIWRGTLNTEAFF.

The gene calls are TRBV10-3 and TRBJ2-5; a possible D gene is TRBD1 (6 bases). V lost 0 bases and J lost 5, with 16 bases in between. CDR3 size: 16 residues. The germline V gene encodes CDR1 ENHRY and CDR2 SYGVKD. CDR3 nucleotide sequence: TGTGCCATCAGTGAGTCTAGGGACACCCGAGCGGAGACCCAGTACTTC. Translated: CAISESRDTRAETQYF.

This chain links TRBV4-2 with TRBJ2-2, with TRBD2 matching 9 bases. Germline CDR1 is LGHNA and CDR2 is YNFKEQ. Trimming removed 4 bases from V and 6 bases from J; junction bases left unmatched: 12. The CDR3 consists of 17 residues. Here the CDR3 DNA reads TGTGCCAGCAGCCGTGTGGCGGGGGGGTATGTTGCCGGGGAGCTGTTTTTT. Protein: CASSRVAGGYVAGELFF.

This CDR3 is CASSPKRVGTGDENEQFF. The CDR3 DNA is TGTGCCAGCAGCCCCAAACGGGTTGGGACGGGAGATGAAAATGAGCAGTTCTTC. The chain has TRBV7-8 and TRBJ2-1; a weak D match, TRBD2 (6 bases). Trimming cost V 5 bases and J 7 bases, with 27 bases left between them. The CDR3 has 18 amino acids. Germline V gene data show CDR1 as SGHVS and CDR2 as FQNEAQ. Filled out from reference TRBV7-8 and TRBJ2-1, the complete variable domain reads GAGVSQSPRYKVAKRGQDVALRCDPISGHVSLFWYQQALGQGPEFLTYFQNEAQLDKSGLPSDRFFAERPEGSVSTLKIQRTQQEDSAVYLCASSPKRVGTGDENEQFFGPGTRLTVL.

The chain recombines TRBV2 with TRBJ2-3; perhaps TRBD2 as D (6 bases). The V gene's germline CDR1 is SNHLY and CDR2 FYNNEI. Trimming pared 2 bases from V and 1 base from J, leaving 7 bases between. This CDR3 comprises 14 residues. CDR3 protein: CASSEQRGTDTQYF. DNA of the CDR3: TGTGCCAGCAGTGAACAGCGGGGCACAGATACGCAGTATTTT.

The chain uses TRBV9 and TRBJ2-3; 7 bases agree with TRBD2. Germline assignment: CDR1 SGDLS and CDR2 YYNGEE. This CDR3 contains 14 residues. The V gene end was trimmed by 0 bases and the J gene end by 4 bases; junction bases not matched to a gene: 2. CDR3 region: CASSVAGGPDTQYF. CDR3 sequence (DNA): TGTGCCAGCAGCGTAGCGGGGGGTCCAGATACGCAGTATTTT.

This clone was observed a single time. This chain connects TRBV27 to TRBJ1-3; maybe TRBD1 (6 bases). Germline CDR1 MNHEY, CDR2 SMNVEV (reference sequence). V was clipped by 8 bases and J by 0 bases, with 20 bases between them. This CDR3 has 17 amino acids. CDR3 amino acids: CASLTFRDIPSGNTIYF. DNA for the CDR3: TGTGCCAGCCTTACCTTCCGGGACATACCCTCTGGAAACACCATATATTTT.

This chain uses TRBV2 with TRBJ1-2; tentatively, D is TRBD1 (6 bases). Per germline, CDR1 SNHLY and CDR2 FYNNEI. V lost 5 bases and J 1 base, leaving 14 bases between the germline ends. This CDR3 spans 15 amino acids. The chain's CDR3 is CASSYAGEYNYGYTF. For the CDR3, the DNA is TGTGCCAGCAGTTACGCAGGGGAATATAACTATGGCTACACCTTC.

This clone was observed once. The V gene is TRBV11-3, the J gene TRBJ2-7; no definite D call. Germline V lookup: CDR1 SGHNT, CDR2 YENEEA. This CDR3 is built from 15 residues. V shed 3 bases and J shed 2 bases, with 14 bases lying between them. CDR3 residues: CASSLGQFETYEQYF. The CDR3 DNA follows: TGTGCCAGCAGCTTGGGCCAGTTTGAGACCTACGAGCAGTACTTC.

This clone is a singleton in its sample. V and J are TRBV19 and TRBJ1-1; TRBD1 aligns across 8 bases. Trimming took 3 bases from V and 0 from J; bases not matched to a gene: 6. This CDR3 contains 16 residues. CDR1 is LNHDA and CDR2 is SQIVND in the germline V gene (reference sequence). The CDR3: CASSIRTGTMNTEAFF. The CDR3 DNA reads as TGTGCCAGTAGTATCCGGACAGGGACTATGAACACTGAAGCTTTCTTT.

The chain employs TRBV5-1 and TRBJ1-1; D remains ambiguous. In germline, CDR1 is SGHRS, CDR2 YFSETQ. CDR3 length: 14 amino acids. Trimming cost V 4 bases and J 1 base, with 11 bases left between them. The CDR3 protein is CASSPEVQNTEAFF. Written as DNA, the CDR3 is TGCGCCAGCAGCCCGGAGGTACAGAACACTGAAGCTTTCTTT.

V and J are TRBV6-1 and TRBJ2-7; 10 positions agree with TRBD2. The CDR3 contains 15 residues. Germline lookup yields CDR1 MNHNS and CDR2 SASEGT. Trimming cost V 1 base and J 5 bases; bases outside gene matches: 5. CDR3 in DNA: TGTGCCAGCAGTGAAGAAAGCGGGGGGGCCCACGAGCAGTACTTC. This encodes CASSEESGGAHEQYF.